The next 23 T cell receptor beta chains were all read from a single sample in a study of shared clonotypes between healthy human individuals. Clones were read by immunoSEQ multiplex PCR, and TCRdb kept only the in-frame ones, dropping some. The sample consists of roughly 850,000 clones, approximately 96% of them appearing once. Selected positively for CCR7 and CD45RO-negative, naive CD8 cells excluded terminally differentiated effector memory CD45RA+ cells. Input material: naive CD8+ T cells sorted from blood. Every receptor here comes from a man aged 30-40 years in good health.

This clone has just one count. This chain connects TRBV7-9 to TRBJ2-5; TRBD2 agrees at 14 bases. This CDR3 comprises 16 residues. Germline values: CDR1 SEHNR, CDR2 FQNEAQ (reference sequence). V shed 5 bases, J shed 5 bases, and the junction held 7 bases outside the gene matches. CDR3 nucleotide sequence: TGTGCCAGCAGCAAAGGGACTAGCGGGAGACCGGAGACCCAGTACTTC. It codes for CASSKGTSGRPETQYF.

This clone was observed a single time. The chain carries TRBV15 and TRBJ2-1; 9 bases align to TRBD1. This CDR3 has 17 amino acids. Germline V gene sequence: CDR1 LNHNV, CDR2 YYDKDF (reference sequence). The V gene end was trimmed by 0 bases and the J gene end by 6 bases; junction bases not matched to a gene: 9. DNA of the CDR3: TGTGCCACCAGCAGAGATCCCGGGACAGGGTCTTTCAATGAGCAGTTCTTC. The encoded protein is CATSRDPGTGSFNEQFF.

V is TRBV9 and J is TRBJ2-7; tentative D call: TRBD2 (6 bases). Germline V gene lookup returns CDR1 SGDLS and CDR2 YYNGEE. Trimming removed 3 bases at V and 5 bases at J, with 18 bases between. The CDR3 runs 15 residues. CDR3 in amino acids: CASSGGDSQRHEQYF. In DNA, the CDR3 is TGTGCCAGCAGCGGAGGGGACTCCCAAAGGCACGAGCAGTACTTC. The full variable domain, rest sourced from reference TRBV9 and TRBJ2-7, is DSGVTQTPKHLITATGQRVTLRCSPRSGDLSVYWYQQSLDQGLQFLIQYYNGEERAKGNILERFSAQQFPDLHSELNLSSLELGDSALYFCASSGGDSQRHEQYFGPGTRLTVT.

This clone was counted a few times. The chain combines TRBV2 with TRBJ2-7, with 8 nucleotides matching TRBD2. Germline CDR1 is SNHLY and CDR2 is FYNNEI. The CDR3 runs to 13 residues. J lost 2 bases, V lost 6 bases, and 3 bases had no gene match. In DNA form, the CDR3 reads TGTGCCAGCAGCCTGGGACTAGCCTACGAGCAGTACTTC. It specifies CASSLGLAYEQYF.

This sequence joins TRBV27 and TRBJ2-3; 8 positions agree with TRBD2. V lost 3 bases, J lost 1 base, and 3 bases stayed unmatched. The CDR3 loop spans 15 amino acids. The germline CDR1 and CDR2 sequences are MNHEY and SMNVEV (reference sequence). In nucleotides, the CDR3 is TGTGCCAGCAGTTTCCTAGCGGGCGGCACAGATACGCAGTATTTT. Its protein is CASSFLAGGTDTQYF.

This chain connects TRBV29-1 to TRBJ2-1; 8 nucleotides align to TRBD2. Germline V gene data show CDR1 as SQVTM and CDR2 as ANQGSEA. The CDR3 is made up of 16 amino acids. The junction had 8 bases not matched to a gene; V was cut back by 4 bases and J by 0 bases. The CDR3 region has the DNA TGCAGCGTTGTTCTTAGCGGGATTGGCTCCTACAATGAGCAGTTCTTC. This translates into CSVVLSGIGSYNEQFF.

V usage is TRBV2 and J usage is TRBJ2-2; 10 bases line up with TRBD2. The germline V gene has CDR1 SNHLY and CDR2 FYNNEI. CDR3 size: 14 residues. The ends lost 7 bases at V and 9 bases at J; junction bases unmatched: 8. CDR3 coding DNA: TGTGCCAGCACTGGCAGCGGGAGGGCACGGGAGCTGTTTTTT. Its translation is CASTGSGRARELFF.

As to this clone: This sample includes further DNA sequences coding for the same CDR3. The rearrangement links TRBV20-1 to TRBJ2-3, with D hard to call. The CDR3 consists of 9 residues. Germline V CDR1 and CDR2: DFQATT, SNEGSKA (reference sequence). Trimming stripped 0 bases from V and 8 bases from J, with 0 bases between. This chain's CDR3 is CSARDTQYF. The CDR3 bases are TGCAGTGCTAGAGATACGCAGTATTTT.

The rearrangement uses TRBV4-1 and TRBJ2-7; 9 bases align to TRBD1. The CDR3 is 14 amino acids. V was pared by 1 base and J by 5 bases, with 3 bases of the junction left unmatched. The germline V gene has CDR1 MGHRA and CDR2 YSYEKL. The CDR3 spells CASSQVGTGNEQYF. In DNA, the CDR3 is TGCGCCAGCAGCCAAGTTGGGACAGGGAACGAGCAGTACTTC.

The genes are TRBV11-3 and TRBJ2-1; no definite D call. Germline values: CDR1 SGHNT, CDR2 YENEEA. V was trimmed by 1 base and J by 8 bases, leaving 6 bases between them. The CDR3 extends over 12 amino acids. CDR3 protein: CASSLVGYEQFF. Here the CDR3 DNA reads TGTGCCAGCAGCTTAGTTGGTTATGAGCAGTTCTTC.

The chain has TRBV7-9 and TRBJ2-1, with 10 bases lining up with TRBD1. J lost 5 bases, V lost 3 bases, and 4 bases had no gene match. This CDR3 is built from 15 residues. CDR1 is SEHNR, CDR2 FQNEAQ, per germline (reference sequence). DNA for the CDR3: TGTGCCAGCAGCTTTACGGGACAGGGGAACAATGAGCAGTTCTTC. Its translation: CASSFTGQGNNEQFF.

The chain links TRBV11-3 to TRBJ2-1; 11 bases fit TRBD2. J lost 9 bases, V lost 4 bases, and 5 bases had no gene match. Germline V gene data show CDR1 as SGHNT and CDR2 as YENEEA. The CDR3 extends over 14 amino acids. The CDR3 DNA follows: TGTGCCAGCAGCTCACTAGCGGGAGCGGGTGAGCAGTTCTTC. It is translated as CASSSLAGAGEQFF.

The chain joins TRBV7-6 to TRBJ1-5, with 8 bases that match TRBD1. J lost 7 bases, V lost 5 bases, and 7 bases had no gene match. The CDR3 is 14 amino acids. Germline CDR1 reads SGHVS; CDR2 reads FNYEAQ. CDR3 residues: CASSHYRGRQPQHF. In DNA, the CDR3 is TGTGCCAGCAGCCACTACAGGGGGAGGCAGCCCCAGCATTTT.

The chain recombines TRBV4-1 with TRBJ2-4; D ambiguous. This CDR3 comprises 11 residues. Germline CDR1 reads MGHRA; CDR2 reads YSYEKL. V lost 1 base and J lost 12, with 7 bases in between. CDR3 DNA sequence: TGCGCCAGCAGCCAAGGCAGAAGTCAGTACTTC. Residues: CASSQGRSQYF.

Here the CDR3 DNA reads TGTGCCAGCAGCTTGGCCCGTGGAACCTACGAGCAGTACTTC. This translates into CASSLARGTYEQYF. The chain employs TRBV5-8 and TRBJ2-7; no firm D call. The CDR3 extends over 14 amino acids. Trimming cost V 0 bases and J 2 bases, with 9 bases left between them. CDR1 and CDR2 from the germline V gene are SGHTS and YDEGEE.

V usage is TRBV6-5 and J usage is TRBJ1-1, with TRBD1 as a possible D gene (5 bases). The V gene's germline CDR1 is MNHEY and CDR2 SVGAGI. Trimming shortened V by 8 bases and J by 4 bases, and 11 bases separated the two germline ends. This CDR3 is 12 amino acids long. This CDR3 reads CASLRGGTEAFF. CDR3 DNA: TGTGCCAGCCTTCGGGGGGGCACTGAAGCTTTCTTT.

The chain is built from TRBV6-4 and TRBJ2-2, with D unclear. This CDR3 region has 13 residues. CDR1 and CDR2 from the germline V gene are MRHNA and SNTAGT. V shed 3 bases and J shed 4 bases, with 6 bases lying between them. CDR3 sequence reads: CASSEGPTGELFF. DNA for the CDR3: TGTGCCAGCAGTGAAGGGCCCACCGGGGAGCTGTTTTTT.

This rearrangement joins TRBV7-9 to TRBJ2-7; unclear D gene. The CDR3 has 13 amino acids. The germline gives CDR1 SEHNR, CDR2 FQNEAQ (reference sequence). Trimming took 8 bases from V and 7 from J, leaving 18 bases between them. The CDR3 here is CASRPPRDGEQYF. The CDR3 bases are TGTGCCAGCCGCCCCCCCCGAGACGGTGAGCAGTACTTC.

This chain joins TRBV2 and TRBJ2-7; D is unclear. The V and J ends lost 7 bases and 1 base respectively, with 8 bases between them. The V gene's germline CDR1 is SNHLY and CDR2 FYNNEI. The CDR3 spans 12 residues. The CDR3: CASTLGSYEQYF. CDR3 nucleotides: TGTGCCAGCACCCTGGGGTCCTACGAGCAGTACTTC.

The chain employs TRBV5-4 and TRBJ2-5; 9 bases map to TRBD1. The CDR3 is made up of 14 amino acids. After removal of 4 bases from V and 5 bases from J, the junction contained 6 bases not matched to a gene. From germline, CDR1 is SGHNT and CDR2 YYREEE (reference sequence). CDR3 sequence: CASSRQGDWETQYF. The CDR3 DNA reads TGTGCCAGCAGCCGACAGGGGGACTGGGAGACCCAGTACTTC.

V is TRBV10-3 and J is TRBJ2-7; D not resolved. V lost 0 bases and J 0 bases, leaving 3 bases between the germline ends. The CDR3 length is 13 residues. The germline V gene encodes CDR1 ENHRY and CDR2 SYGVKD. CDR3 in DNA: TGTGCCATCAGTGAGTCATTCTCCTACGAGCAGTACTTC. Encoded protein: CAISESFSYEQYF.

The chain has TRBV13 and TRBJ2-1, with D hard to call. Trimming took off 0 bases at V and 14 bases at J, with 11 bases between the two ends. The germline gives CDR1 PRHDT, CDR2 FYEKMQ (reference sequence). The CDR3 sequence is 12 residues long. The CDR3 loop is CASSLGTDVEFF. The CDR3 DNA reads TGTGCCAGCAGCTTAGGAACGGACGTGGAGTTCTTC.

The rearrangement uses TRBV28 and TRBJ2-7; no reliable D call. Trimming removed 6 bases at V and 1 base at J, with 13 bases between. CDR3 length equals 14 residues. The germline V gene has CDR1 MDHEN and CDR2 SYDVKM. The CDR3 nucleotides are TGTGCCAGCAGATCAGTGCTGGGGTCCTACGAGCAGTACTTC. Its protein is CASRSVLGSYEQYF.